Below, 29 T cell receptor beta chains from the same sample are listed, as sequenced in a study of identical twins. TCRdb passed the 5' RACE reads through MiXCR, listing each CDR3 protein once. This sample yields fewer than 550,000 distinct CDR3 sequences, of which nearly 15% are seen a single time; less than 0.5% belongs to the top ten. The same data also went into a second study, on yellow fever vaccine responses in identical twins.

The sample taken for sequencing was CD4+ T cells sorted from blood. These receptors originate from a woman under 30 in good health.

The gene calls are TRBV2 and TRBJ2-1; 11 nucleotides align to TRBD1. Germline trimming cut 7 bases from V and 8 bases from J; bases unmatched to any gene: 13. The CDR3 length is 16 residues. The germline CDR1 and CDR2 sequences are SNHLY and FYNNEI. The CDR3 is CASTPALDRGHYEQFF. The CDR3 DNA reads TGTGCCAGCACTCCCGCCTTGGACAGGGGGCATTATGAGCAGTTCTTC. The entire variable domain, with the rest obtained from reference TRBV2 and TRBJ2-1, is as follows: EPEVTQTPSHQVTQMGQEVILRCVPISNHLYFYWYRQILGQKVEFLVSFYNNEISEKSEIFDDQFSVERPDGSNFTLKIRSTKLEDSAMYFCASTPALDRGHYEQFFGPGTRLTVL.

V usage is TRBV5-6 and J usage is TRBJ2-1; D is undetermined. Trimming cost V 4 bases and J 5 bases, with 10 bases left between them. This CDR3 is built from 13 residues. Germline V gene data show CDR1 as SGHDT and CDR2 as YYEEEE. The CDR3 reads CASSIYRDNEQFF. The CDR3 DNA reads TGTGCCAGCAGCATTTACCGGGACAATGAGCAGTTCTTC.

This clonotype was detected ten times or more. The CDR3: CASSLNGYNEQFF. The DNA of the CDR3 is TGCGCCAGCAGCTTGAACGGTTACAATGAGCAGTTCTTC. This chain uses TRBV5-1 with TRBJ2-1; D is unresolved. Germline V gene lookup returns CDR1 SGHRS and CDR2 YFSETQ. The CDR3 sequence is 13 residues long. V dropped 1 base and J dropped 4 bases, with 6 bases sitting between them.

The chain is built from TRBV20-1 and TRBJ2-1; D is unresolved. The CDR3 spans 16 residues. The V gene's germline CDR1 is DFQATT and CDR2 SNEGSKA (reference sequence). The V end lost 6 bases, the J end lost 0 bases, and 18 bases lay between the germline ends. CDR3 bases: TGCAGTGCCCCCCGCTGGGCTGGCAGCTCCTACAATGAGCAGTTCTTC. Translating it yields CSAPRWAGSSYNEQFF.

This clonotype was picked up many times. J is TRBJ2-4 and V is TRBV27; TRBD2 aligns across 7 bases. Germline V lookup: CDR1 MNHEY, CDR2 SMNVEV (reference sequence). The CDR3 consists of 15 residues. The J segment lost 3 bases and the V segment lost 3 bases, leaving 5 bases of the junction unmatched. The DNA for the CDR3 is TGTGCCAGCAGTTTTGAGGCGGGAGTCAAAAACATTCAGTACTTC. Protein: CASSFEAGVKNIQYF.

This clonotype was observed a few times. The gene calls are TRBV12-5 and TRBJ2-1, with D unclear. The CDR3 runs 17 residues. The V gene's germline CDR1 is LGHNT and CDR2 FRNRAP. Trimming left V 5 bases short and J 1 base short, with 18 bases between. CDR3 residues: CASGPGPRAGSYNEQFF. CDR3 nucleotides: TGTGCTAGTGGTCCTGGACCCCGCGCCGGATCCTACAATGAGCAGTTCTTC.

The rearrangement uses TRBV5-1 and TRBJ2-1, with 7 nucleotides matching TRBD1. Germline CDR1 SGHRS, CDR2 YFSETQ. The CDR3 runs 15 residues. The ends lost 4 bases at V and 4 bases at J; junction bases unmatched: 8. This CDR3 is CASSQGVGQYNEQFF. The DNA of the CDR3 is TGCGCCAGCAGCCAGGGGGTGGGACAGTACAATGAGCAGTTCTTC.

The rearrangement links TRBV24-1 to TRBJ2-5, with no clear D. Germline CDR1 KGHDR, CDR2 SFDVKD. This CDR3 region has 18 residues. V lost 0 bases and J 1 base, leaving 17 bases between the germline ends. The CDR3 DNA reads TGTGCCACCAGTGATTTGAAGGCTGACGGCTCCTTCCAAGAGACCCAGTACTTC. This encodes CATSDLKADGSFQETQYF.

CDR3 sequence reads: CASSLGGRYTGELFF. The CDR3 DNA sequence: TGTGCCAGCAGTTTAGGCGGGAGGTACACCGGGGAGCTGTTTTTT. The chain combines TRBV27 with TRBJ2-2; 8 bases align to TRBD2. Germline assignment: CDR1 MNHEY and CDR2 SMNVEV (reference sequence). The CDR3 consists of 15 residues. The V and J ends lost 2 bases and 3 bases, in that order; junction bases with no gene match: 2.

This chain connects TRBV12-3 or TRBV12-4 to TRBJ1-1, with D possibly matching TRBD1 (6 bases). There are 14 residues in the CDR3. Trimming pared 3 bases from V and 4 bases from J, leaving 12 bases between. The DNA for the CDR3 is TGTGCCAGCAGTTTGAGGGGGTCGGGCACTGAAGCTTTCTTT. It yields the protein CASSLRGSGTEAFF.

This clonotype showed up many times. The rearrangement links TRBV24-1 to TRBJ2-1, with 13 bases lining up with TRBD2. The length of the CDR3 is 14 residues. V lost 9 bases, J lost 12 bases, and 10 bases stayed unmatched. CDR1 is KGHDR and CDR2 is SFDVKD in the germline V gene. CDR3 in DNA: TGTGCCACCTCGCCGGGACTAGCGGGAATTGGGCAGTTCTTC. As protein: CATSPGLAGIGQFF.

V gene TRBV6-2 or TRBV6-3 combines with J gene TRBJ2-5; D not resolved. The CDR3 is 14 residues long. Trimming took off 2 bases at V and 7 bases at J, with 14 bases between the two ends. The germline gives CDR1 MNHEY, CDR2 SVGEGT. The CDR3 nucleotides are TGTGCCAGCAGTTACGGTGCCAGAGTGGGGACCCAGTACTTC. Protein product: CASSYGARVGTQYF.

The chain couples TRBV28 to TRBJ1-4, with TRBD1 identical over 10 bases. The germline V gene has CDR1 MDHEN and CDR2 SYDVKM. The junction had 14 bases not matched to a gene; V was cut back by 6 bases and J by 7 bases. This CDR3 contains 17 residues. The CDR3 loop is CASSSRDRGIRAEKLFF. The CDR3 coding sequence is TGTGCCAGCAGCTCTCGGGACAGGGGTATTCGGGCTGAAAAACTGTTTTTT.

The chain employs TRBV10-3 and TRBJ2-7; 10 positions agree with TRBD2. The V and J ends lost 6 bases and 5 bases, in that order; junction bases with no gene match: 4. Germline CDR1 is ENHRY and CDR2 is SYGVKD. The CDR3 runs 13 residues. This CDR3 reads CAIRPAGGNEQYV. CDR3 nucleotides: TGTGCCATCAGACCAGCGGGGGGGAACGAGCAGTACGTC.

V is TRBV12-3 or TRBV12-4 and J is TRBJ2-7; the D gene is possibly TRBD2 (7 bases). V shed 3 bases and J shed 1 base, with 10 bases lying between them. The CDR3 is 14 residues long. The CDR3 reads CASSLGGPSYEQYF. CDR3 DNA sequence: TGTGCCAGCAGTTTGGGGGGGCCATCCTACGAGCAGTACTTC.

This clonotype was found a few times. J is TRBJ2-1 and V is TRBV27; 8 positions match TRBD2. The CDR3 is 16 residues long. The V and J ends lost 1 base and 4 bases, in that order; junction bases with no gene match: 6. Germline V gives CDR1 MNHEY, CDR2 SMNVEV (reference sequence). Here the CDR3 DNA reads TGTGCCAGCAGTTTATTGGGTAGCGGGGCTTACAATGAGCAGTTCTTC. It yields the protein CASSLLGSGAYNEQFF.

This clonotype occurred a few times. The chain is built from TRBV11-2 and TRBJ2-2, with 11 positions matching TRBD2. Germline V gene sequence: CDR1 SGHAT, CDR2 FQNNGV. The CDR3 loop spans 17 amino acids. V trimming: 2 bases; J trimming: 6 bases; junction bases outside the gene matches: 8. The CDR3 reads CASSLMPSGGSAGELFF. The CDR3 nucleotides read TGTGCCAGCAGCTTAATGCCTAGCGGGGGGTCGGCCGGGGAGCTGTTTTTT.

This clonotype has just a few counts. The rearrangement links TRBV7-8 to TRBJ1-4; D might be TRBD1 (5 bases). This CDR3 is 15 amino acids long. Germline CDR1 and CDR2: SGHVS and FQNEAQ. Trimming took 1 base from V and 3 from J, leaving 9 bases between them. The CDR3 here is CASSLEGTSNEKLFF. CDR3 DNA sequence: TGTGCCAGCAGCTTAGAAGGGACTTCTAATGAAAAACTGTTTTTT.

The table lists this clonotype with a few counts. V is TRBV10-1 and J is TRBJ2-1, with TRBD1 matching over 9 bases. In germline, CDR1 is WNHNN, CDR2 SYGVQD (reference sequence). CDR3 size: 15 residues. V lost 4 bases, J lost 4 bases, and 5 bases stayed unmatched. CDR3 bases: TGCGCCAGCAGTGCAGGGGGGACAGGGTACAATGAGCAGTTCTTC. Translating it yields CASSAGGTGYNEQFF.

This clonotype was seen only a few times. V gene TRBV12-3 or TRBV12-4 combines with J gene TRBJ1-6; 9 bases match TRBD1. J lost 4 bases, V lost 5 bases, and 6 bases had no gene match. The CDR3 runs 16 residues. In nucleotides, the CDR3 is TGTGCCAGCAGTCCGGCGACAGGGGGGTATAATTCACCCCTCCACTTT. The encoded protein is CASSPATGGYNSPLHF.

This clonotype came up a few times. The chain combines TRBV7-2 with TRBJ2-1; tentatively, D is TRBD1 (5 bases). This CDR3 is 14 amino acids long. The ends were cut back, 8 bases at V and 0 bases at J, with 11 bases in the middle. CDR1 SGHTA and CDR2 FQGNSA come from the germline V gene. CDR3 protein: CASGHRGSYNEQFF. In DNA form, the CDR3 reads TGTGCCAGCGGACATAGGGGCTCCTACAATGAGCAGTTCTTC.

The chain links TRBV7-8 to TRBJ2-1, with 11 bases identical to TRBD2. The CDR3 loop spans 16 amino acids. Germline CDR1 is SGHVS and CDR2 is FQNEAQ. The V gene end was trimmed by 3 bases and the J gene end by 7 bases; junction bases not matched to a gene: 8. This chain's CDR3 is CASSFELAGARNEQFF. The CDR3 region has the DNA TGTGCCAGCAGCTTCGAACTAGCGGGAGCGCGTAATGAGCAGTTCTTC.

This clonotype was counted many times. For the CDR3, the DNA is TGTGCCAGCAGCCCACCTGGACAGGGCACAGATACGCAGTATTTT. It is translated as CASSPPGQGTDTQYF. The chain joins TRBV3-1 to TRBJ2-3; TRBD1 matches 7 bases. Germline trimming cut 4 bases from V and 1 base from J; bases unmatched to any gene: 5. The CDR3 loop spans 15 amino acids. Germline lookup yields CDR1 LGHDT and CDR2 YNNKEL (reference sequence).

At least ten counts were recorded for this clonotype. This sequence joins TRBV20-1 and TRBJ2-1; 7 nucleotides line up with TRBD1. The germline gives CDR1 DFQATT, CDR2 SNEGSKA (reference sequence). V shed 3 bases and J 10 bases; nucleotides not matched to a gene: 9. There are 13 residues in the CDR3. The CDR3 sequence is CSASTYRGDEQFF. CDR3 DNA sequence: TGCAGTGCTAGTACGTACAGGGGAGACGAGCAGTTCTTC.

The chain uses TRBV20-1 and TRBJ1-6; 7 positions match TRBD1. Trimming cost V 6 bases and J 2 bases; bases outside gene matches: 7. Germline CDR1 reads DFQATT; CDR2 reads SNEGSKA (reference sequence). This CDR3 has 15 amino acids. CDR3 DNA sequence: TGCAGTGCGGGAGGACAGGCAACCTATAATTCACCCCTCCACTTT. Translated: CSAGGQATYNSPLHF.

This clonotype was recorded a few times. This chain's CDR3 is CASSQESSGPNEQFF. Here the CDR3 DNA reads TGTGCCAGCAGCCAAGAGTCCAGCGGGCCTAATGAGCAGTTCTTC. The rearrangement joins TRBV4-2 to TRBJ2-1, with D perhaps matching TRBD2 (6 bases). Germline V lookup: CDR1 LGHNA, CDR2 YNFKEQ. The CDR3 consists of 15 residues. V was trimmed by 0 bases and J by 7 bases, leaving 13 bases between them.

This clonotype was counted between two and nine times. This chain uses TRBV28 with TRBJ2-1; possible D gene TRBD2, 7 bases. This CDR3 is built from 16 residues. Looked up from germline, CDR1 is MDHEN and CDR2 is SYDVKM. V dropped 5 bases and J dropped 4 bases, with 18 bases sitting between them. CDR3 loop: CASSLGPGGVYNEQFF. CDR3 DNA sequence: TGTGCCAGCAGTCTTGGACCGGGGGGCGTGTACAATGAGCAGTTCTTC.

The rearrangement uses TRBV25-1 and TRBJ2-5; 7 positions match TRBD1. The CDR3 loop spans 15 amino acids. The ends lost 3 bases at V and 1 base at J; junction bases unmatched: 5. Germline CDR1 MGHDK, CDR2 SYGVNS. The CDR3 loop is CASSEGQTIQETQYF. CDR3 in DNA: TGTGCCAGCAGTGAGGGACAGACGATCCAAGAGACCCAGTACTTC.

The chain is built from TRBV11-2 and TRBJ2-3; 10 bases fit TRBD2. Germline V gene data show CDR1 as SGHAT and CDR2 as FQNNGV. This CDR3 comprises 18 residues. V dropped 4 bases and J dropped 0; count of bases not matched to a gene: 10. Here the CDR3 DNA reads TGTGCCAGCAGCTATTTACCAGCGGGAGGGCAAAGCACAGATACGCAGTATTTT. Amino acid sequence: CASSYLPAGGQSTDTQYF. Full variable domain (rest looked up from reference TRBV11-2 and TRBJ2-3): EAGVAQSPRYKIIEKRQSVAFWCNPISGHATLYWYQQILGQGPKLLIQFQNNGVVDDSQLPKDRFSAERLKGVDSTLKIQPAKLEDSAVYLCASSYLPAGGQSTDTQYFGPGTRLTVL.